One T cell receptor beta chain is described in this entry. This entry is derived from a study of control samples from healthy donors and cancer patients. Sequencing used immunoSEQ multiplex PCR; TCRdb keeps in-frame clones, though not all of them. The sample consists of roughly 100,000 clones, about four fifths of them appearing once. Losses at the gene ends were 3 bases for V and 1 base for J; bases not matched to a gene: 4. The germline V gene encodes CDR1 LNHDA and CDR2 SQIVND (reference sequence). The CDR3 length is 16 residues. The clonotype comes from a woman in her fifties or sixties in good health. This chain links TRBV19 with TRBJ2-5; 11 nucleotides agree with TRBD2. The sequenced sample was blood. The CDR3 nucleotides are TGTGCCAGTAGTATCGGGGGACTAGCGGTCCAAGAGACCCAGTACTTC. Its protein product is CASSIGGLAVQETQYF.